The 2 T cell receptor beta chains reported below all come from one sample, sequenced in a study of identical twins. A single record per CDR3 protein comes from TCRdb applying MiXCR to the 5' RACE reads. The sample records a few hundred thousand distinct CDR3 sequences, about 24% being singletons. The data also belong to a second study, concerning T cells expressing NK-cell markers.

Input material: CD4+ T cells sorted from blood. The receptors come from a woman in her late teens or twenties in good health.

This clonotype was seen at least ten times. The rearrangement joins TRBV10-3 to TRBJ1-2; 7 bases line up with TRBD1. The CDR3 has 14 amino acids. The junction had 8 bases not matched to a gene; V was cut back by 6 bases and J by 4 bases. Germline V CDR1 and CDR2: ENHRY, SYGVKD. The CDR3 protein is CAIREQGSSYGYTF. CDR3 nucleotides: TGTGCCATCAGGGAACAGGGGTCGAGCTATGGCTACACCTTC.

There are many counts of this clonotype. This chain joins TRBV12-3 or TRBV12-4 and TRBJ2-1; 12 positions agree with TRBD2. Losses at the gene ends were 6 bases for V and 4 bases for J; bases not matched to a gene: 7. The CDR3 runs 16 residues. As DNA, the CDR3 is TGTGCCAGCAGACCGACTAGCGGGGGCTATTACAATGAGCAGTTCTTC. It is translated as CASRPTSGGYYNEQFF.